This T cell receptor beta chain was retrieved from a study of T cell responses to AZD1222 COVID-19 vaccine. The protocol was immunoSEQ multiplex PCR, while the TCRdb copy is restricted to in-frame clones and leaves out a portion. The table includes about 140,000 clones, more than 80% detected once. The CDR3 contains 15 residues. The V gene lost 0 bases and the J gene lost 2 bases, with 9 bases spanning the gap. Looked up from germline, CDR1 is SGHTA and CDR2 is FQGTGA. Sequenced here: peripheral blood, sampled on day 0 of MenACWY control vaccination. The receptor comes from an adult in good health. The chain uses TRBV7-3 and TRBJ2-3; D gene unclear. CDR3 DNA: TGTGCCAGCAGCTTAACGGGCCTGGACACAGATACGCAGTATTTT. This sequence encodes CASSLTGLDTDTQYF. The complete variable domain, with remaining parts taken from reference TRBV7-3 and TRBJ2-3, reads GAGVSQTPSNKVTEKGKYVELRCDPISGHTALYWYRQSLGQGPEFLIYFQGTGAADDSGLPNDRFFAVRPEGSVSTLKIQRTERGDSAVYLCASSLTGLDTDTQYFGPGTRLTVL.